A selection of T cell receptor beta chains follows, all from one sample in a study of cytomegalovirus exposure and HLA in healthy donors. Repertoires were generated with immunoSEQ multiplex PCR, while TCRdb's copy carries only in-frame clones and drops some. The top ten clones hold 2% to 2.5% of a sample with roughly 56,000 clones, 85% to 95% of them seen once. The specimen was PBMCs. The receptor source for this set is a man aged 18 to 29 in good health and CMV-seronegative. Each CDR3 is given with its conserved first and last residue. Fields, in order: clone size, V gene, J gene, D gene, CDR3 DNA, CDR3 protein. D genes are given only for firm matches. Clone size is given for some rows only: seen once, a few or many times, or a class if the clone is expanded.

>-|TRBV6-1|TRBJ2-7|-
TGTGCCAGCAGTGAATTCCTGAACCCAATAGACGAGCAGTACTTC
CASSEFLNPIDEQYF
>once|TRBV9|TRBJ1-2|-
TGTGCCAGCAGCGTAGAGGGGGGAGGGGGAGGATATGGCTACACCTTC
CASSVEGGGGGYGYTF
>-|TRBV27|TRBJ1-2|TRBD1
TGTGCCAGCAGTTTTTGGACAGGCGGGGGGGTAGGCGGCTACACCTTC
CASSFWTGGGVGGYTF
>few|TRBV28|TRBJ2-7|-
TGTGCCAGCAGTTCCCCCCGGCAGGGTTCCTACGAGCAGTACTTC
CASSSPRQGSYEQYF
>once|TRBV13|TRBJ2-7|-
TGTGCCAGCAGCTCTAAAGGGCTAGGGAGGACCCACGAGCAGTACTTC
CASSSKGLGRTHEQYF
>once|TRBV5-4|TRBJ2-1|TRBD2
TGTGCCAGCAGCACGGGACTAGCGGGAGGTAATGAGCAGTTCTTC
CASSTGLAGGNEQFF
>-|TRBV7-8|TRBJ1-3|TRBD1
TGTGCCAGCAGCTTCGCGACAGGGGGAAACACCATATATTTT
CASSFATGGNTIYF
>-|TRBV25-1|TRBJ2-1|-
TGTGCCAGCAGTGACTCAACCCCGAGCTCCTACAATGAGCAGTTCTTC
CASSDSTPSSYNEQFF
>-|TRBV7-2|TRBJ2-7|TRBD1
TGTGCCAGCAGCTTCGACAGGGGGGATGGGGAGCAGTACTTC
CASSFDRGDGEQYF
>-|TRBV30|TRBJ1-1|-
TGTGCCTGGAGTGATCGGGGGGCCAACTCTGAAGCTTTCTTT
CAWSDRGANSEAFF
>-|TRBV19|TRBJ1-4|-
TGTGCCAGTACCCGTGGTTCGACACCGAATGAAAAACTGTTTTTT
CASTRGSTPNEKLFF
>-|TRBV6-6|TRBJ2-3|TRBD1
TGTGCCAGCAGAGGGACAGGCACAGATACGCAGTATTTT
CASRGTGTDTQYF
>-|TRBV29-1|TRBJ1-1|TRBD1
TGCAGCGTCCCGAGACAGGGGTTGCAGGGCCGCACTGAAGCTTTCTTT
CSVPRQGLQGRTEAFF
>-|TRBV11-3|TRBJ1-4|-
TGTGCCAGCAGCTTAGGTGGTGCGGTTAATGAAAAACTGTTTTTT
CASSLGGAVNEKLFF
>-|TRBV11-1|TRBJ2-3|TRBD2
TGTGCCAGCAGCCTCCCAACGGGGCGGGAGGGCGCGGATACGCAGTATTTT
CASSLPTGREGADTQYF
>-|TRBV21-1|TRBJ2-1|-
TGTGCCAGCAGCAAAGAGACAGGGGGCAATGAGCAGTTCTTC
CASSKETGGNEQFF
>-|TRBV5-1|TRBJ2-5|TRBD2
TGCGCCAGCAGCTTGGGTAGGTGGGAGGGAAGACAAGAGACCCAGTACTTC
CASSLGRWEGRQETQYF
>-|TRBV28|TRBJ2-5|-
TGTGCCAGCAGTCTAGCGATAGAGACCCAGTACTTC
CASSLAIETQYF
>-|TRBV30|TRBJ1-3|TRBD1
TGTGCCTGGGAAACAGGGGGCGGAAACACCATATATTTT
CAWETGGGNTIYF
>-|TRBV12-5|TRBJ2-1|-
TGTGCTAGTGGTTTGGTAATCAACGGGAGAAATGAGCAGTTCTTC
CASGLVINGRNEQFF
>-|TRBV5-8|TRBJ1-1|TRBD1
TGTGCCAGCAACTCCGAGACAGGGCGAACAGGTGAAGCTTTCTTT
CASNSETGRTGEAFF
>once|TRBV5-6|TRBJ1-1|-
TGTGCCAGCAGCCCCCCCTATGGGGGCACGGAAGCTTTCTTT
CASSPPYGGTEAFF
>-|TRBV6-1|TRBJ2-3|-
TGTGCCAGCAGTGGAACAGTCACAGATACGCAGTATTTT
CASSGTVTDTQYF
>once|TRBV25-1|TRBJ2-1|TRBD2
TGTGCCAGCAGGGGGGCGGGAGGGCTCAATGAGCAGTTCTTC
CASRGAGGLNEQFF
>-|TRBV30|TRBJ2-3|-
TGTGCCTGGGCCCTTGGGACTTCCACAGATACGCAGTATTTT
CAWALGTSTDTQYF
>-|TRBV5-1|TRBJ2-1|-
TGCGCCAGCAGCTTGGGAGCGTATAATTTCGATGAGCAGTTCTTC
CASSLGAYNFDEQFF
>-|TRBV4-1|TRBJ1-4|-
TGCGCCAGCAGCCAAGGGTGGCTTGCAACTAATGAAAAACTGTTTTTT
CASSQGWLATNEKLFF
>-|TRBV5-1|TRBJ2-3|TRBD1
TGCGCCAGCAGCTTGGGGCCCCGGACAGGAGGCACAGATACGCAGTATTTT
CASSLGPRTGGTDTQYF
>-|TRBV18|TRBJ2-7|TRBD1
TGTGCCAGCTCACCACACGTATTTGAGGGGGCCGCGGACGAGCAGTACTTC
CASSPHVFEGAADEQYF
>-|TRBV7-2|TRBJ2-7|TRBD2
TGTGCCAGCAGCCCCTCGACTAGCGGGAAATACGAGCAGTACTTC
CASSPSTSGKYEQYF
>-|TRBV18|TRBJ1-1|-
TGTGCCAGCTCACCATCAGGGTCGGTCACTGAAGCTTTCTTT
CASSPSGSVTEAFF